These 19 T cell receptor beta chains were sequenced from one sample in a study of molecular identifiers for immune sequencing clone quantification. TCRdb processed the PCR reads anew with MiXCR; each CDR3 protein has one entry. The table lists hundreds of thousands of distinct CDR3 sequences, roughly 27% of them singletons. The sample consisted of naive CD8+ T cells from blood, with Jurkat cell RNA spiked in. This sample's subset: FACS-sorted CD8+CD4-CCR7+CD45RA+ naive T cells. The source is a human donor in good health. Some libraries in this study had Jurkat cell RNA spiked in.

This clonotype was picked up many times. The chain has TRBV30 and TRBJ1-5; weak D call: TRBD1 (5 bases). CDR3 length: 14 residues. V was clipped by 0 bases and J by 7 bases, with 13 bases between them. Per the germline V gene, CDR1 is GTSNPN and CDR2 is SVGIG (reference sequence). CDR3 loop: CAWSVGRDGQPQHF. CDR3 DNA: TGTGCCTGGAGTGTAGGCAGGGATGGACAGCCCCAGCATTTT.

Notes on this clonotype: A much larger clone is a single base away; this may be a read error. The CDR3 is CASSLCSGGAWEQFF. Here the CDR3 DNA reads TGCGCCAGCAGCCTATGTAGCGGGGGGGCCTGGGAGCAGTTCTTC. The chain uses TRBV4-1 and TRBJ2-1; 11 bases align to TRBD2. V trimming: 4 bases; J trimming: 10 bases; junction bases outside the gene matches: 9. In germline, CDR1 is MGHRA, CDR2 YSYEKL. CDR3 length: 15 residues.

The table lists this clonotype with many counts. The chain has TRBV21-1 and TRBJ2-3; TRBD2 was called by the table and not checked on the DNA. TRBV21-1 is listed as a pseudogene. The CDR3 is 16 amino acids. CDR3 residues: CASSKEAASGSDTQYF. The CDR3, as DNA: TGTGCCAGCAGCAAAGAGGCCGCTAGCGGGAGTGACACGCAGTATTTT.

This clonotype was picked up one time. The chain's CDR3 is CASNGGSCYNEQFF. CDR3 in DNA: TGTGCCAGCAACGGGGGGAGCTGCTACAATGAGCAGTTCTTC. The gene calls are TRBV7-9 and TRBJ2-1; 7 nucleotides align to TRBD2. In germline, CDR1 is SEHNR, CDR2 FQNEAQ (reference sequence). The junction had 6 bases not matched to a gene; V was cut back by 7 bases and J by 3 bases. This CDR3 has 14 residues.

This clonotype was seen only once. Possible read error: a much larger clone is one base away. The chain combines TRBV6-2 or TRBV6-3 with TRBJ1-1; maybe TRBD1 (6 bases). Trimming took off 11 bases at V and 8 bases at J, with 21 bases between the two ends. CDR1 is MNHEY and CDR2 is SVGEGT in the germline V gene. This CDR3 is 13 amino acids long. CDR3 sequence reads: CAGTGDTGPEAFF. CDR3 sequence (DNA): TGTGCCGGCACCGGAGACACAGGGCCCGAAGCTTTCTTT.

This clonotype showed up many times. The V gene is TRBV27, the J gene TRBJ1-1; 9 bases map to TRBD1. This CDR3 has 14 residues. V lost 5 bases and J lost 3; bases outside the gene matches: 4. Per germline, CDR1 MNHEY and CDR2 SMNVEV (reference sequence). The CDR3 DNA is TGTGCCAGCAGTCCTACAGGGGGCCACACTGAAGCTTTCTTT. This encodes CASSPTGGHTEAFF.

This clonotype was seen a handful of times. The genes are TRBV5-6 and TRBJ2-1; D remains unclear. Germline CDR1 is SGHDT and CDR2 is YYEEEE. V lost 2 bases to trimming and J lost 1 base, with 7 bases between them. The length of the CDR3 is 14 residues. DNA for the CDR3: TGTGCCAGCAGCTTTGAGGTTTCCTACAATGAGCAGTTCTTC. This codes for CASSFEVSYNEQFF.

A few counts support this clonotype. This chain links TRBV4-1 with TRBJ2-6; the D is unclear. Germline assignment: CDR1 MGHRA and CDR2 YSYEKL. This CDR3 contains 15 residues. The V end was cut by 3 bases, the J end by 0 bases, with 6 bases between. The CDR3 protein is CASSQADSGANVLTF. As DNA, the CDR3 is TGCGCCAGCAGCCAGGCGGACTCTGGGGCCAACGTCCTGACTTTC.

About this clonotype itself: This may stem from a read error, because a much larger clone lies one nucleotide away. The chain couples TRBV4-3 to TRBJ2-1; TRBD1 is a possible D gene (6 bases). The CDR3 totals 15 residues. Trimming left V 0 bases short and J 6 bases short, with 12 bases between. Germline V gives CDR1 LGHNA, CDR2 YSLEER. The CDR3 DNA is TGCGCCAGCAGCCAAGATATTGGGACAAGCAATGAGCAGTTCTTC. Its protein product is CASSQDIGTSNEQFF.

The CDR3 DNA reads as TGTGCCAGCAGCTCGGACAGGGAAAACTACAATGAGCAGTTCTTC. It is translated as CASSSDRENYNEQFF. The chain recombines TRBV7-6 with TRBJ2-1; 8 nucleotides line up with TRBD1. CDR3 length equals 15 residues. The V gene end was trimmed by 4 bases and the J gene end by 3 bases; junction bases not matched to a gene: 5. Looked up from germline, CDR1 is SGHVS and CDR2 is FNYEAQ. Full variable domain (remainder filled in from reference TRBV7-6 and TRBJ2-1): GAGVSQSPRYKVTKRGQDVALRCDPISGHVSLYWYRQALGQGPEFLTYFNYEAQQDKSGLPNDRFSAERPEGSISTLTIQRTEQRDSAMYRCASSSDRENYNEQFFGPGTRLTVL.

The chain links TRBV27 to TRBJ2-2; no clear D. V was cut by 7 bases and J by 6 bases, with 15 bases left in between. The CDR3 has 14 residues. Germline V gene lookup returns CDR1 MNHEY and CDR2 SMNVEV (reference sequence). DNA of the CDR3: TGTGCCAGCAAAAGGGTGTCAAAGGCCGGGGAGCTGTTTTTT. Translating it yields CASKRVSKAGELFF.

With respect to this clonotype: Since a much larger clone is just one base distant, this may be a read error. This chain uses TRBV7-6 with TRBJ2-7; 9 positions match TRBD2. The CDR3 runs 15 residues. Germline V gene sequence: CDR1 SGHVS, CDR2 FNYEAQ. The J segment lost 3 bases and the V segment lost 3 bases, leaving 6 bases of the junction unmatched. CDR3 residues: CASSLSGTSSYEQYF. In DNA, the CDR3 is TGTGCCAGCAGCTTGTCCGGGACTAGCAGCTACGAGCAGTACTTC.

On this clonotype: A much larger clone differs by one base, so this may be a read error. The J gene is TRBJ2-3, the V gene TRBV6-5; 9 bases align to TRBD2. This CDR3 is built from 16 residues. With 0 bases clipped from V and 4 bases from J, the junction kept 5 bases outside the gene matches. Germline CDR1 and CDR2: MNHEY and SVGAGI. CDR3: CASSYSAGGPPDTQYF. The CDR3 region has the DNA TGTGCCAGCAGTTACTCGGCGGGGGGGCCACCAGATACGCAGTATTTT.

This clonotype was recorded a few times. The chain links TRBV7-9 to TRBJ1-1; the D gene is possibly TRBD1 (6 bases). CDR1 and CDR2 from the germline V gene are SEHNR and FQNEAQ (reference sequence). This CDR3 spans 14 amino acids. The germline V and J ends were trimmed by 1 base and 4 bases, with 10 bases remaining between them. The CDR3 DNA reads TGTGCCAGCAGCTTAGACAGGGCTAGCACTGAAGCTTTCTTT. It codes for CASSLDRASTEAFF. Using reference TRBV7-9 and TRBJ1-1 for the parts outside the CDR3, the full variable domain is DTGVSQNPRHKITKRGQNVTFRCDPISEHNRLYWYRQTLGQGPEFLTYFQNEAQLEKSRLLSDRFSAERPKGSFSTLEIQRTEQGDSAMYLCASSLDRASTEAFFGQGTRLTVV.

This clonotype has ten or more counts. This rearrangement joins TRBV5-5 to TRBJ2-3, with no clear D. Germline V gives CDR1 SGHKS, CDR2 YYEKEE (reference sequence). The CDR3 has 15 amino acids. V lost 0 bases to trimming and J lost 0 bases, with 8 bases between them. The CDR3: CASSLVGRSTDTQYF. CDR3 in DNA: TGTGCCAGCAGCTTGGTGGGTAGAAGCACAGATACGCAGTATTTT.

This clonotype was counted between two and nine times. The CDR3 is CASSVGPYYEQYF. Written as DNA, the CDR3 is TGCGCCAGCAGCGTAGGCCCTTACTACGAGCAGTACTTC. The gene calls are TRBV5-1 and TRBJ2-7; D gene unclear. CDR3 length equals 13 residues. From germline, CDR1 is SGHRS and CDR2 YFSETQ. With 4 bases removed from V and 3 bases from J, the gap between germline ends came to 11 bases.

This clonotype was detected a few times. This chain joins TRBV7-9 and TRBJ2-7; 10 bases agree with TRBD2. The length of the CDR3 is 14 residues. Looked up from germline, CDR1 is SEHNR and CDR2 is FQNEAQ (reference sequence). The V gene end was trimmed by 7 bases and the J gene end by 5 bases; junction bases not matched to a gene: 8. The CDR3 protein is CASTPGTSDDEQYF. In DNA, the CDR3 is TGTGCCAGCACCCCCGGGACTAGCGACGACGAGCAGTACTTC.

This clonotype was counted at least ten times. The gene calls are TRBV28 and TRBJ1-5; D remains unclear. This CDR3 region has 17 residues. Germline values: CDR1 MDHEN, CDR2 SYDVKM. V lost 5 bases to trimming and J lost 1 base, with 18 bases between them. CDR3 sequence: CASSRRTVGLSNQPQHF. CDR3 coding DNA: TGTGCCAGCAGTCGCCGGACCGTAGGGTTAAGCAATCAGCCCCAGCATTTT.

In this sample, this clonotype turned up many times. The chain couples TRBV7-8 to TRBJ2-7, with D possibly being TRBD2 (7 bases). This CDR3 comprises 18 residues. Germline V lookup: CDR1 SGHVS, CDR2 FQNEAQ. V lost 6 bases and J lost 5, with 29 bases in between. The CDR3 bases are TGTGCCAGCAGTCATCAAAGGGGATCGAGAGGGGGGGCGGACGAGCAGTACTTC. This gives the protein CASSHQRGSRGGADEQYF.